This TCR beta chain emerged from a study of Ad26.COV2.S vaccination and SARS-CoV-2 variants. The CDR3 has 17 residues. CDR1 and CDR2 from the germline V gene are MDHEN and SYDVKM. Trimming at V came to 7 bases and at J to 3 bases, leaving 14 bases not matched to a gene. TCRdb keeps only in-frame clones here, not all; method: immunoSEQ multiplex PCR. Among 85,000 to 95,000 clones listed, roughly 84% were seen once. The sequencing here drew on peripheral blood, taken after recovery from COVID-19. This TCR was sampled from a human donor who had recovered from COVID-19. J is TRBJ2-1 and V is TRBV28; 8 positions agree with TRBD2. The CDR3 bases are TGTGCCAGCACTGAACCCTCGGGACTAGGGGACTACAATGAGCAGTTCTTC. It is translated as CASTEPSGLGDYNEQFF.